The 9 T cell receptor beta chains in this list originate from one sample, sequenced in a study of blood T cells in healthy people across ages. The second PCR ran about 6 to 12 cycles with a sample-barcoded 5' primer and J-beta primers. TCRdb passed the 5' RACE reads through MiXCR, listing each CDR3 protein once. The sample includes about 800,000 distinct CDR3 sequences, approximately 25% of them seen just once. This same sample was also part of a study on T cells of mothers and their children.

Input material: blood. These receptors were obtained from a boy under 18 in good health.

This clonotype was observed a few times. The chain combines TRBV7-2 with TRBJ2-5; the D gene is possibly TRBD2 (6 bases). The DNA matches TRBJ2-7 better at its end, which makes the J call doubtful. Germline loops: CDR1 SGHTA, CDR2 FQGNSA. This CDR3 spans 15 amino acids. The CDR3 sequence is CASSLRGRLGYEQYF. The CDR3 region has the DNA TGTGCCAGCAGCTTACGTGGGAGGTTGGGCTACGAGCAGTACTTC.

This chain connects TRBV5-1 to TRBJ1-1; 7 bases align to TRBD1. Germline CDR1 is SGHRS and CDR2 is YFSETQ. The CDR3 is made up of 17 amino acids. The ends lost 3 bases at V and 2 bases at J; junction bases unmatched: 13. In DNA form, the CDR3 reads TGCGCCAGCAGCTACATAAGGGGGCTCGGAGGTAACACTGAAGCTTTCTTT. It encodes CASSYIRGLGGNTEAFF.

There are a few counts of this clonotype. The CDR3, as DNA: TGTGCCAGCAGTTCCCCAGGGGAGGGCTATGGCTACACCTTC. Translating it yields CASSSPGEGYGYTF. The rearrangement uses TRBV28 and TRBJ1-2; D is perhaps TRBD1 (6 bases). CDR3 length: 14 amino acids. V was clipped by 4 bases and J by 4 bases, with 13 bases between them. Germline V gives CDR1 MDHEN, CDR2 SYDVKM.

The chain employs TRBV29-1 and TRBJ2-1, with 7 bases fitting TRBD1. J gave up 0 bases and V 5 bases, and 4 bases lay outside the gene matches. CDR1 and CDR2 from the germline V gene are SQVTM and ANQGSEA. There are 14 residues in the CDR3. The CDR3 sequence is CSVPGQSSYNEQFF. In DNA form, the CDR3 reads TGCAGCGTTCCGGGACAGAGCTCCTACAATGAGCAGTTCTTC.

This clonotype occurred a few times. The CDR3 DNA follows: TGTGCCAGCACCCAGCGGGACAGGGGGTACAATGAGCAGTTCTTC. It yields the protein CASTQRDRGYNEQFF. The genes are TRBV7-2 and TRBJ2-1; 11 bases fit TRBD1. Germline loops: CDR1 SGHTA, CDR2 FQGNSA. V shed 7 bases, J shed 4 bases, and the junction held 6 bases outside the gene matches. The length of the CDR3 is 15 residues.

The rearrangement uses TRBV20-1 and TRBJ2-7, with 7 bases identical to TRBD1. The CDR3 has 13 amino acids. Germline CDR1 DFQATT, CDR2 SNEGSKA (reference sequence). After removal of 2 bases from V and 1 base from J, the junction contained 2 bases not matched to a gene. The CDR3 spells CSARKTGSYEQYF. DNA for the CDR3: TGCAGTGCTAGAAAGACAGGGTCCTACGAGCAGTACTTC.

A few counts support this clonotype. This chain connects TRBV2 to TRBJ2-5; unclear D gene. The tail of the sequence fits TRBJ2-7 better, so the J call may be wrong. The CDR3 is 15 amino acids. CDR1 and CDR2 from the germline V gene are SNHLY and FYNNEI. The CDR3 spells CASSELFRSSYEQYF. The CDR3 DNA is TGTGCCAGCAGTGAATTATTCAGGAGCTCCTACGAGCAGTACTTC.

This clonotype was counted a few times. The J gene is TRBJ2-3, the V gene TRBV27; D is possibly TRBD2 (7 bases). The CDR3 runs to 14 residues. Trimming pared 3 bases from V and 4 bases from J, leaving 11 bases between. Germline V lookup: CDR1 MNHEY, CDR2 SMNVEV (reference sequence). CDR3 bases: TGTGCCAGCAGTTTCCGGGGGGCGTCAGATACGCAGTATTTT. This codes for CASSFRGASDTQYF.

The DNA for the CDR3 is TGCGCCAGCAGCCCATGGGGGGACTCAGCTAGGGACAATGAGCAGTTCTTC. Encoded protein: CASSPWGDSARDNEQFF. This sequence joins TRBV5-1 and TRBJ2-5, with D perhaps TRBD2 (6 bases). With the DNA end fitting TRBJ2-1 better, the J assignment may be wrong. This CDR3 has 17 residues. Looked up from germline, CDR1 is SGHRS and CDR2 is YFSETQ.